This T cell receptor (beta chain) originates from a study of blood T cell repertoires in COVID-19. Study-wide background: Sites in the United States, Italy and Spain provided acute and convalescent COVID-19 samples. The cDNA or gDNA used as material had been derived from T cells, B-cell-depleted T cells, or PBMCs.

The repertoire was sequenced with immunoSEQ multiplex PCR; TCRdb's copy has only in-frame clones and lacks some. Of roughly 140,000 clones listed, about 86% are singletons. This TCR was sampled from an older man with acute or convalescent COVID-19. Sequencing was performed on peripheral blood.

The DNA of the CDR3 is TGTGCCACCAGCAGGGGTACAGGGGCAACTAATGAAAAACTGTTTTTT. Its translation: CATSRGTGATNEKLFF. The chain links TRBV15 to TRBJ1-4; 7 nucleotides match TRBD1. CDR3 length equals 16 residues. Unmatched junction bases numbered 4, after V lost 3 bases and J lost 0 bases. Germline V CDR1 and CDR2: LNHNV, YYDKDF (reference sequence).